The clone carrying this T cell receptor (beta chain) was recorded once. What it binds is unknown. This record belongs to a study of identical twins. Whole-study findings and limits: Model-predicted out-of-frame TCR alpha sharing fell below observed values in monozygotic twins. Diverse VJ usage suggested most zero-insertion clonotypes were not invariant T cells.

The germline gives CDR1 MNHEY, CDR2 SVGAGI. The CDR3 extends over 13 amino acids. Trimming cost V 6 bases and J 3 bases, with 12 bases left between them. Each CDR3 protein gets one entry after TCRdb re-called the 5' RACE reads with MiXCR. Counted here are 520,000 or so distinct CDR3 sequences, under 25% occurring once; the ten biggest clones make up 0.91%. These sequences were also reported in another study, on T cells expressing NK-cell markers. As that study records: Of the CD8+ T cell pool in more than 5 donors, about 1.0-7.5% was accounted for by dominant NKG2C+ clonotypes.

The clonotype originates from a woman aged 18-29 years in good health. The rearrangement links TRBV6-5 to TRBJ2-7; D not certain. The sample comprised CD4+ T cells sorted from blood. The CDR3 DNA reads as TGTGCCAGCAGGAGAGGACCGATCTACGAGCAGTACTTC. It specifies CASRRGPIYEQYF.